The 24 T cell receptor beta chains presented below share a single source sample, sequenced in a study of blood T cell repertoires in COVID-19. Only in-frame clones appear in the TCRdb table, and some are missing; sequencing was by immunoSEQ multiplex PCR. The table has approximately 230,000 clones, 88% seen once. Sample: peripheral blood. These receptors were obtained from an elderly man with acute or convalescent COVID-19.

For the CDR3, the DNA is TGTGCCAGCAGTTACAAAGGACTGTCCTCCTACAATGAGCAGTTCTTC. It is translated as CASSYKGLSSYNEQFF. J is TRBJ2-1 and V is TRBV6-5; perhaps TRBD2 as D (5 bases). Trimming pared 2 bases from V and 0 bases from J, leaving 11 bases between. This CDR3 is built from 16 residues. Germline CDR1 and CDR2: MNHEY and SVGAGI.

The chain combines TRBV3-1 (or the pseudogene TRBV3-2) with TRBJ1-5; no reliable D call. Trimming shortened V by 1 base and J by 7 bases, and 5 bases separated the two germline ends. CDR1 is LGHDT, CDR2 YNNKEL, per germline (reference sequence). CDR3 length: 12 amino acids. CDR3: CASSQAGQPQHF. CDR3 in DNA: TGTGCCAGCAGCCAAGCCGGGCAGCCCCAGCATTTT.

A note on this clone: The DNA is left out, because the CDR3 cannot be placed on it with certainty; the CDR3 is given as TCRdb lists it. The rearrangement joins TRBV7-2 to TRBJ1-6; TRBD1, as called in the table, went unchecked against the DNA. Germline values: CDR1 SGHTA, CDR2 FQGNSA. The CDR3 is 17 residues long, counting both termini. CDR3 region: CASRISAAGQGLLPLHF.

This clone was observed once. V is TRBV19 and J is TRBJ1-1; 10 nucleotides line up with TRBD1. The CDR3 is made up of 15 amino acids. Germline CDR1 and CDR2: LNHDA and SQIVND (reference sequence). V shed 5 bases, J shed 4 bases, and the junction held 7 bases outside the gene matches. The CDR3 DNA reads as TGTGCCAGTAGTCTTTTCGGGACAGGGGCCACTGAAGCTTTCTTT. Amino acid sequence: CASSLFGTGATEAFF.

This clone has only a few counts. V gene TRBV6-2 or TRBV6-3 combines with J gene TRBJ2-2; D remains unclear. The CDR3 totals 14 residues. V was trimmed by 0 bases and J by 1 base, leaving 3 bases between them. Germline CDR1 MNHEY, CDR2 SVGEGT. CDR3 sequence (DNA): TGTGCCAGCAGTTACTCGCGGAACACCGGGGAGCTGTTTTTT. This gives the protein CASSYSRNTGELFF.

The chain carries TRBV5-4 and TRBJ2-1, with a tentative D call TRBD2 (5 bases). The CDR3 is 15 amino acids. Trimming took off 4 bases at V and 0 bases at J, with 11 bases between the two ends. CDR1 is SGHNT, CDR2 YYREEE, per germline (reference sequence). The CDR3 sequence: CASSPQRSSYNEQFF. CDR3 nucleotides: TGTGCCAGCAGCCCCCAGCGGAGCTCCTACAATGAGCAGTTCTTC.

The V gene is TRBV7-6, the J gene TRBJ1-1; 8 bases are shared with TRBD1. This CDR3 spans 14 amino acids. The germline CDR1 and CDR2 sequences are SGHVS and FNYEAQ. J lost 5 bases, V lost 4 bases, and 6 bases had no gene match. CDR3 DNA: TGTGCCAGCAGCTCACGGACAGGGTGGACTGAAGCTTTCTTT. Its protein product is CASSSRTGWTEAFF.

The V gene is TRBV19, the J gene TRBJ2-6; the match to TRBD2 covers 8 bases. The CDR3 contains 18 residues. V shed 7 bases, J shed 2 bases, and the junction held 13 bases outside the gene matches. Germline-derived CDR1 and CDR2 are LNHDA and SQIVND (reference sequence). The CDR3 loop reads CASNRGGLLGAGANVLTF. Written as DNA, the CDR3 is TGTGCCAGTAACCGGGGGGGCCTACTTGGGGCTGGGGCCAACGTCCTGACTTTC.

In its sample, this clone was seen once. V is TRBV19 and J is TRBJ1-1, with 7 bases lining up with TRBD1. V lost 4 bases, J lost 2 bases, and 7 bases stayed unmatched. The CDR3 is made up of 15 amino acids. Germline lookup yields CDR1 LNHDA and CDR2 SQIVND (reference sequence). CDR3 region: CASSTTGRFNTEAFF. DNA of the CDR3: TGTGCCAGTAGTACGACAGGGAGGTTTAACACTGAAGCTTTCTTT. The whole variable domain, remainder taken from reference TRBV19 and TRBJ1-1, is DGGITQSPKYLFRKEGQNVTLSCEQNLNHDAMYWYRQDPGQGLRLIYYSQIVNDFQKGDIAEGYSVSREKKESFPLTVTSAQKNPTAFYLCASSTTGRFNTEAFFGQGTRLTVV.

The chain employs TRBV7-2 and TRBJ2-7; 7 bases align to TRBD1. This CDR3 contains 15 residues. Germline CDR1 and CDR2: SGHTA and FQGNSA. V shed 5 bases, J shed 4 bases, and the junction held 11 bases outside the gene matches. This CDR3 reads CASSTGASQRYEQYF. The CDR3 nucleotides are TGTGCCAGCAGCACAGGGGCCTCTCAAAGATACGAGCAGTACTTC.

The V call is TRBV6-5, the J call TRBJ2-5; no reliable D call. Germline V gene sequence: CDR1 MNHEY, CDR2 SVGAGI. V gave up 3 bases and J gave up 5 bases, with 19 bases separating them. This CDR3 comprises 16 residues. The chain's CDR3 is CASSYMSQMGRETQYF. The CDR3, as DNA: TGTGCCAGCAGTTATATGAGCCAAATGGGCCGGGAGACCCAGTACTTC.

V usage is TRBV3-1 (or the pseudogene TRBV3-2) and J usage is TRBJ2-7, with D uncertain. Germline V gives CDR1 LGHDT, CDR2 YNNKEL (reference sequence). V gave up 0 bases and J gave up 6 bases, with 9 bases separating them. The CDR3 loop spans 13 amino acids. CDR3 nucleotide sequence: TGTGCCAGCAGCCAAGATAGAGCTCGCGAGCAGTACTTC. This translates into CASSQDRAREQYF.

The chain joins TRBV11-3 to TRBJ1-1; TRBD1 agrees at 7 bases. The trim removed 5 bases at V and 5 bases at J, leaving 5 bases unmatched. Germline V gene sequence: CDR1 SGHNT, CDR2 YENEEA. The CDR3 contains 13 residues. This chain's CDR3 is CASSTDRDTEAFF. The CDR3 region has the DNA TGTGCCAGCAGCACCGACAGGGATACTGAAGCTTTCTTT.

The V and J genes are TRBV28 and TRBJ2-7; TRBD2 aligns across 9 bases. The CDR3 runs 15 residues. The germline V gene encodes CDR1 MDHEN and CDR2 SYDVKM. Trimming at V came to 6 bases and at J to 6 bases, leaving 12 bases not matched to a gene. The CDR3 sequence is CASSLLGLAPTEQYF. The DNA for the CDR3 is TGTGCCAGCAGCTTACTGGGACTAGCTCCGACCGAGCAGTACTTC.

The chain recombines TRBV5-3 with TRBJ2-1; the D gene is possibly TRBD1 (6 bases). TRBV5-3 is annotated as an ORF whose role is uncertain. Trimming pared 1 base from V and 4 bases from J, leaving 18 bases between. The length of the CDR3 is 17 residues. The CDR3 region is CARSLPRGPTTYNEQFF. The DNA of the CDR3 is TGTGCCAGAAGCTTGCCCAGGGGCCCAACTACTTACAATGAGCAGTTCTTC.

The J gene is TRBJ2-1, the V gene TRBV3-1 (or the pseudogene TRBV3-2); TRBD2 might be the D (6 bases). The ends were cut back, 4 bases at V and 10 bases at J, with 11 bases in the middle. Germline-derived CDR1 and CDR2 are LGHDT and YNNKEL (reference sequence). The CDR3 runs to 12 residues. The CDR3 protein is CASSPGAGEQFF. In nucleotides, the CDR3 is TGTGCCAGCAGCCCGGGAGCCGGGGAGCAGTTCTTC.

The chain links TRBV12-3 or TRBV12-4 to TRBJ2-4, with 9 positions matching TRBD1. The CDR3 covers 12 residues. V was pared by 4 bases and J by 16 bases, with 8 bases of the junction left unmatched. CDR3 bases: TGTGCCAGCAGTTCCACAGGGGGCCCTCAATACTTC. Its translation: CASSSTGGPQYF.

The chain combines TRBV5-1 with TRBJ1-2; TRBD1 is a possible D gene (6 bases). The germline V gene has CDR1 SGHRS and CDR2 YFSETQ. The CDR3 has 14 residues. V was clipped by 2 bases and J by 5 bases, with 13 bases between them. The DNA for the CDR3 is TGCGCCAGCAGCTTACCCTCGGACAGTTATGGCTACACCTTC. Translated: CASSLPSDSYGYTF.

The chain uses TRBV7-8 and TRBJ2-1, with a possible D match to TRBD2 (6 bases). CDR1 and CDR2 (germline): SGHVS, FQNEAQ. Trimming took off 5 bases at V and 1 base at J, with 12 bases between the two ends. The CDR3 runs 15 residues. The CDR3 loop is CASSTRGRSYNEQFF. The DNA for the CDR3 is TGTGCCAGCAGCACCAGAGGGAGGTCCTACAATGAGCAGTTCTTC.

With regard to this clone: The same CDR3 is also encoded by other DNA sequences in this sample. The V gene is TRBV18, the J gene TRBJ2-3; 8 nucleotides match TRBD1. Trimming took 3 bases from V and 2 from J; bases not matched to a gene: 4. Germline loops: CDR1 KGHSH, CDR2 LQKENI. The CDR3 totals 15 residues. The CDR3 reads CASSPGQGNTDTQYF. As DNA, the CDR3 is TGTGCCAGCTCACCTGGACAGGGTAACACAGATACGCAGTATTTT.

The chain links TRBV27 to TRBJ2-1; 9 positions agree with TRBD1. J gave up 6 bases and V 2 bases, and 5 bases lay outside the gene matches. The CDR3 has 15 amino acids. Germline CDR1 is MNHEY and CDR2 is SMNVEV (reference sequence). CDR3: CASSLRTGALNEQFF. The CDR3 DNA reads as TGTGCCAGCAGTTTAAGGACAGGGGCACTCAATGAGCAGTTCTTC.

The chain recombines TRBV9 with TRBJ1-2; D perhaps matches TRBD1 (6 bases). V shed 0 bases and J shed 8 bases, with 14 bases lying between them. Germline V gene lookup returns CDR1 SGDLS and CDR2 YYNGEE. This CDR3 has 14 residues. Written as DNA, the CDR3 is TGTGCCAGCAGCGTAGGGAACAGGGTGGGCGGCTACACCTTC. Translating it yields CASSVGNRVGGYTF.

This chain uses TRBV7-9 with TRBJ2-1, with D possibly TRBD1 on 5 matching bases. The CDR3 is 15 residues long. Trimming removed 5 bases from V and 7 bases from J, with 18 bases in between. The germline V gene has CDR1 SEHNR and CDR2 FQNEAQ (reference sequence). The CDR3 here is CASSPRATSGNEQFF. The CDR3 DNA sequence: TGTGCCAGCAGCCCCAGGGCCACCTCTGGGAATGAGCAGTTCTTC.

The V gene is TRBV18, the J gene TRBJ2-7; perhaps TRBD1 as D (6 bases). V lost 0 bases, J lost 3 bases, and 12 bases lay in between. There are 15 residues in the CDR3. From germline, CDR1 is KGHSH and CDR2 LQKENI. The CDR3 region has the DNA TGTGCCAGCTCACCACCAACAGGGCAGAACTACGAGCAGTACTTC. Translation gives CASSPPTGQNYEQYF.